This T cell receptor beta chain is drawn from a study of cytomegalovirus exposure and HLA in healthy donors. Study-wide results and caveats: In vitro testing confirmed a few CMV-associated chains as specific for CMV antigens. On later analysis, the bulk of CMV-associated TCR beta chains appeared to be HLA-restricted.

Primers included in the PCR were 60 Vbeta and 13 Jbeta primers. Measured with immunoSEQ multiplex PCR; TCRdb has only the in-frame clones, and not every one. The sample has 220,000 or so clones; about 81% are singletons. Trimming took 6 bases from V and 4 from J, leaving 13 bases between them. Looked up from germline, CDR1 is MNHEY and CDR2 is SVGAGI. The CDR3 is made up of 14 amino acids. Notes on this clone: Its matching antigen is unknown.

The receptor was isolated from a middle-aged woman in good health and CMV-seronegative. The rearrangement uses TRBV6-5 and TRBJ2-1; no clear D gene. Material: PBMCs. This CDR3 reads CASSLRHDYNEQFF. As DNA, the CDR3 is TGTGCCAGCAGCTTAAGACATGATTACAATGAGCAGTTCTTC.